This section outlines one TCR beta chain sequence together with its context. V lost 0 bases, J lost 2 bases, and 14 bases stayed unmatched. The CDR3 extends over 19 amino acids. CDR1 is SGHAT, CDR2 FQDESV, per germline (reference sequence). This sample is part of a study of blood T cell repertoires in COVID-19. About the study: Collection of acute and convalescent COVID-19 samples took place in the United States, Italy and Spain.

Original processing methods: Scientists estimated how many nucleated cells there were by amplifying reference gene primers. Produced via immunoSEQ multiplex PCR; TCRdb's table is partial and in-frame only. The DNA gave D and trimming, while V, J and clone size come from that table. Of about 76,000 clones in the sample, around nine tenths were seen once. The origin of this receptor is a human donor in a cohort sampled during active COVID-19. The sequenced sample was peripheral blood. V is TRBV11-1 and J is TRBJ2-7, with 9 bases lining up with TRBD2. The CDR3 region has the DNA TGTGCCAGCAGCTTAGCTTTACAGGCTCTGACTAGCGGAACCTACGAGCAGTACTTC. It codes for CASSLALQALTSGTYEQYF.